The 20 T cell receptor beta chains below come from one sample, sequenced in a study of shared clonotypes between healthy human individuals. Method: immunoSEQ multiplex PCR; TCRdb's copy keeps in-frame clones and lacks some. The top ten clones hold 0.95% to 1.5% of a sample with about 2 million clones, about 95% of them seen once. The naive CD8 fraction comprised CD45RO-negative cells positively selected for CCR7 and excluded terminally differentiated effector memory CD45RA+ cells. The sequencing sample was made of naive CD8+ T cells sorted from blood. Receptors were obtained from a man between 18 and 29 years old in good health.

In this sample, this clone turned up once. The chain is built from TRBV5-4 and TRBJ1-1; D uncertain. The CDR3 totals 14 residues. Germline V gene data show CDR1 as SGHNT and CDR2 as YYREEE (reference sequence). The V and J ends lost 2 bases and 0 bases respectively, with 8 bases between them. In DNA, the CDR3 is TGTGCCAGCAGCTTATGGGAGTTGAACACTGAAGCTTTCTTT. Protein: CASSLWELNTEAFF. Based on the CDR3 plus reference TRBV5-4 and TRBJ1-1, the full variable domain is ETGVTQSPTHLIKTRGQQVTLRCSSQSGHNTVSWYQQALGQGPQFIFQYYREEENGRGNFPPRFSGLQFPNYSSELNVNALELDDSALYLCASSLWELNTEAFFGQGTRLTVV.

The chain couples TRBV6-5 to TRBJ1-1; D is undetermined. Germline V gene lookup returns CDR1 MNHEY and CDR2 SVGAGI. Trimming took 6 bases from V and 0 from J, leaving 8 bases between them. The CDR3 length is 13 residues. This chain's CDR3 is CASRRTVNTEAFF. The CDR3 nucleotides read TGTGCCAGCAGGCGAACGGTGAACACTGAAGCTTTCTTT.

With regard to this clone: The sample holds other DNA sequences that translate to the same CDR3. The chain employs TRBV5-6 and TRBJ2-7, with 7 bases matching TRBD1. Germline V gene lookup returns CDR1 SGHDT and CDR2 YYEEEE. The ends lost 2 bases at V and 2 bases at J; junction bases unmatched: 1. CDR3 length: 13 residues. In DNA, the CDR3 is TGTGCCAGCAGCTTAGACAGGGCCTACGAGCAGTACTTC. Translation gives CASSLDRAYEQYF.

The rearrangement links TRBV6-5 to TRBJ2-1, with D unclear. Trimming removed 3 bases at V and 6 bases at J, with 9 bases between. The germline V gene encodes CDR1 MNHEY and CDR2 SVGAGI. The CDR3 contains 13 residues. CDR3: CASSYYSGNEQFF. The CDR3 bases are TGTGCCAGCAGTTATTATTCTGGCAATGAGCAGTTCTTC.

The chain joins TRBV9 to TRBJ2-7; D is perhaps TRBD1 or TRBD2 (5 bases each). The CDR3 sequence is 14 residues long. CDR1 SGDLS and CDR2 YYNGEE come from the germline V gene. V shed 4 bases and J shed 3 bases, with 14 bases lying between them. CDR3 DNA: TGTGCCAGCAGCATGGGACCCTTGGACTACGAGCAGTACTTC. Translation: CASSMGPLDYEQYF.

The chain has TRBV27 and TRBJ2-7, with 8 bases lining up with TRBD1. Germline values: CDR1 MNHEY, CDR2 SMNVEV (reference sequence). V was pared by 1 base and J by 6 bases, with 23 bases of the junction left unmatched. The CDR3 length is 20 residues. The CDR3 here is CASSLLRSGGHSRPRIEQYF. The CDR3 DNA follows: TGTGCCAGCAGTTTATTACGGTCAGGGGGCCACTCACGGCCCCGAATCGAGCAGTACTTC.

The genes are TRBV6-1 and TRBJ2-7, with D possibly matching TRBD2 (5 bases). V was pared by 2 bases and J by 7 bases, with 9 bases between. Germline V gene sequence: CDR1 MNHNS, CDR2 SASEGT. This CDR3 comprises 12 residues. The CDR3 here is CASSESGWEQYF. CDR3 coding DNA: TGTGCCAGCAGTGAATCGGGGTGGGAGCAGTACTTC.

The rearrangement links TRBV6-6 to TRBJ2-1, with 8 nucleotides matching TRBD1. The V gene's germline CDR1 is MNHNY and CDR2 SVGAGI (reference sequence). V lost 2 bases and J lost 7; bases outside the gene matches: 10. The CDR3 runs 16 residues. CDR3 protein: CASSYPDREVGNEQFF. CDR3 bases: TGTGCCAGCAGTTACCCGGACAGGGAGGTTGGGAATGAGCAGTTCTTC.

The chain combines TRBV29-1 with TRBJ1-5, with TRBD1 as a possible D gene (5 bases). The CDR3 totals 14 residues. Trimming took off 1 base at V and 5 bases at J, with 12 bases between the two ends. From germline, CDR1 is SQVTM and CDR2 ANQGSEA. The CDR3 region has the DNA TGCAGCGTTGAAGGGGCAGGAGGGGATCAGCCCCAGCATTTT. Its translation is CSVEGAGGDQPQHF. Variable domain in full (rest from reference TRBV29-1 and TRBJ1-5): SAVISQKPSRDICQRGTSLTIQCQVDSQVTMMFWYRQQPGQSLTLIATANQGSEATYESGFVIDKFPISRPNLTFSTLTVSNMSPEDSSIYLCSVEGAGGDQPQHFGDGTRLSIL.

With respect to this clone: Distinct nucleotide sequences in the sample also encode this CDR3. The V gene is TRBV6-5, the J gene TRBJ2-1; D perhaps matches TRBD2 (5 bases). The CDR3 loop spans 12 amino acids. Between the trimmed V and J ends, which lost 3 bases and 6 bases, there was a span of 6 bases. Germline CDR1 and CDR2: MNHEY and SVGAGI. CDR3 loop: CASSYEGNEQFF. Here the CDR3 DNA reads TGTGCCAGCAGTTATGAGGGCAATGAGCAGTTCTTC.

The V gene is TRBV5-6, the J gene TRBJ2-7, with 9 bases lining up with TRBD2. The CDR3 length is 14 residues. From germline, CDR1 is SGHDT and CDR2 YYEEEE. V trimming: 2 bases; J trimming: 3 bases; junction bases outside the gene matches: 3. The CDR3 reads CASSFSGRLYEQYF. The DNA of the CDR3 is TGTGCCAGCAGCTTTAGCGGGAGACTCTACGAGCAGTACTTC.

The gene calls are TRBV4-2 and TRBJ2-2, with TRBD2 identical over 11 bases. CDR3 length equals 19 residues. V lost 0 bases to trimming and J lost 9 bases; unmatched junction nucleotides: 15. Germline loops: CDR1 LGHNA, CDR2 YNFKEQ. CDR3 residues: CASSQDPPRTSGYFRELFF. CDR3 sequence (DNA): TGTGCCAGCAGCCAAGATCCCCCCAGGACTAGCGGGTATTTTAGGGAGCTGTTTTTT.

In the case of this clone: This specimen includes other DNA sequences encoding the same CDR3. The rearrangement joins TRBV30 to TRBJ1-4; no reliable D call. Trimming cost V 5 bases and J 0 bases, with 7 bases left between them. The CDR3 is 13 amino acids. Germline CDR1 reads GTSNPN; CDR2 reads SVGIG (reference sequence). The CDR3 region has the DNA TGTGCCTGGTCGGATGCAACTAATGAAAAACTGTTTTTT. This sequence encodes CAWSDATNEKLFF.

V and J are TRBV6-5 and TRBJ2-1; D gene uncertain. This CDR3 is built from 11 residues. From germline, CDR1 is MNHEY and CDR2 SVGAGI. The CDR3 reads CASDNNNEQFF. The CDR3 nucleotides are TGTGCTTCCGACAACAACAATGAGCAGTTCTTC.

The CDR3 region has the DNA TGTGCCAGCAGCCCCTCCCTCGGGGACTCAGGGAATGAAAAACTGTTTTTT. Protein sequence: CASSPSLGDSGNEKLFF. The V call is TRBV27, the J call TRBJ1-4, with D possibly TRBD1 on 5 matching bases. Trimming cost V 6 bases and J 5 bases, with 22 bases left between them. The length of the CDR3 is 17 residues. Germline V gene data show CDR1 as MNHEY and CDR2 as SMNVEV (reference sequence).

The rearrangement joins TRBV21-1 to TRBJ2-7; TRBD1 is the table's D call and was not checked against the DNA. TRBV21-1 is assigned pseudogene status. The CDR3 has 17 amino acids. The CDR3 coding sequence is TGTGCCAGCAGCAAGCGCTCTCAGGGACAGGCCCTCAACGAGCAGTACTTC. This sequence encodes CASSKRSQGQALNEQYF.

The chain joins TRBV13 to TRBJ1-3; a weak D match, TRBD1 (5 bases). CDR1 and CDR2 from the germline V gene are PRHDT and FYEKMQ (reference sequence). The length of the CDR3 is 17 residues. The ends were cut back, 0 bases at V and 0 bases at J, with 12 bases in the middle. The CDR3 loop reads CASSLGRGRRSGNTIYF. In DNA, the CDR3 is TGTGCCAGCAGCTTAGGCCGGGGCCGCCGCTCTGGAAACACCATATATTTT. The full variable domain, in which reference TRBV13 and TRBJ1-3 provide the parts outside the CDR3, is AAGVIQSPRHLIKEKRETATLKCYPIPRHDTVYWYQQGPGQDPQFLISFYEKMQSDKGSIPDRFSAQQFSDYHSELNMSSLELGDSALYFCASSLGRGRRSGNTIYFGEGSWLTVV.

The chain joins TRBV4-3 to TRBJ2-3, with D tentatively TRBD2 (6 bases). Germline-derived CDR1 and CDR2 are LGHNA and YSLEER. V was shortened by 3 bases and J by 0 bases, with 13 bases between the two germline ends. The CDR3 is made up of 16 amino acids. CDR3 residues: CASSHGGTSSTDTQYF. CDR3 coding DNA: TGCGCCAGCAGCCATGGTGGGACTTCTAGCACAGATACGCAGTATTTT.

The rearrangement joins TRBV10-3 to TRBJ2-3; D is undetermined. Germline V gene sequence: CDR1 ENHRY, CDR2 SYGVKD. The CDR3 extends over 14 amino acids. V was cut by 7 bases and J by 0 bases, with 11 bases left in between. CDR3 nucleotides: TGTGCCATCAAAGACCCACCGAGCACAGATACGCAGTATTTT. Its protein is CAIKDPPSTDTQYF.

Of note for this clone: Other nucleotide sequences in the sample specify the same CDR3. The chain links TRBV4-1 to TRBJ2-7; no clear D. There are 14 residues in the CDR3. V was pared by 0 bases and J by 1 base, with 7 bases between. Per germline, CDR1 MGHRA and CDR2 YSYEKL. DNA for the CDR3: TGCGCCAGCAGCCAAGATCCGGGTTCCTACGAGCAGTACTTC. Protein sequence: CASSQDPGSYEQYF.